The T cell receptor beta chain described here comes from a study of cytomegalovirus exposure and HLA in healthy donors. The PCR used 60 Vbeta and 13 Jbeta primers. Assay: immunoSEQ multiplex PCR; the TCRdb copy retains only in-frame clones and omits some. The data hold over 110,000 clones, with approximately 79% observed a single time. The V and J ends lost 5 bases and 6 bases respectively, with 17 bases between them. Germline CDR1 is SGHVS and CDR2 is FQNEAQ. The length of the CDR3 is 14 residues. General study points: A cluster of highly shared sequence variants was likely a sequencing artifact. According to an earlier analysis, most TCR beta V segments yielded productive rearrangements about 87% or about 30% of the time. The study had only CMV serostatus as immune exposure information.

Comments on this clone: Its antigen is still unknown.

The sequence was collected from a man younger than 35 in good health and CMV-seronegative. Sequencing input: PBMCs. V gene TRBV7-8 combines with J gene TRBJ2-7, with a weak D call TRBD1 (5 bases). The CDR3 DNA reads as TGTGCCAGCAGCCCCCTGCAGGGTAGGGGCGAGCAGTACTTC. Amino acid sequence: CASSPLQGRGEQYF. Combining the CDR3 with reference TRBV7-8 and TRBJ2-7 gives the whole variable domain GAGVSQSPRYKVAKRGQDVALRCDPISGHVSLFWYQQALGQGPEFLTYFQNEAQLDKSGLPSDRFFAERPEGSVSTLKIQRTQQEDSAVYLCASSPLQGRGEQYFGPGTRLTVT.